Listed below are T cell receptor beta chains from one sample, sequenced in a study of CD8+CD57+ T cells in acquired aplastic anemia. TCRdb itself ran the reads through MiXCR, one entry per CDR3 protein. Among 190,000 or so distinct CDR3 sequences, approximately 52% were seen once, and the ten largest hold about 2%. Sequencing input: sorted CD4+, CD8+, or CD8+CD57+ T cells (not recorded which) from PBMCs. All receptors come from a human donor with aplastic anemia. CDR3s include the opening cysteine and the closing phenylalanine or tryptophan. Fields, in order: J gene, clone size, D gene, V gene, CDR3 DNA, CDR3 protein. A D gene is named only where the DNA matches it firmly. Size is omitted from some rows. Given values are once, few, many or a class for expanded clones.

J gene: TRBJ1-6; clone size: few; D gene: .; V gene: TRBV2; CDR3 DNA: TGTGCCAGCCATAGACAGGTTGGTTCACCCCTCCACTTT; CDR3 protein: CASHRQVGSPLHF
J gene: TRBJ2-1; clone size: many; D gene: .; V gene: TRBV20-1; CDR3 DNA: TGCAGTGCTAGAGATCTGGGACCCGCCTACAATGAGCAGTTCTTC; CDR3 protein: CSARDLGPAYNEQFF
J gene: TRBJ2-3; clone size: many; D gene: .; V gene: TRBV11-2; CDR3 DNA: TGTGCCAGCAGCTTAAGGGGACAAAGGTTTAGCACAGATACGCAGTATTTT; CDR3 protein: CASSLRGQRFSTDTQYF
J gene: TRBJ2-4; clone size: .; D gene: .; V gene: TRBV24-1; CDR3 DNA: TGTGCCACCAGCCCCGGTTGGAACATTCAGTACTTC; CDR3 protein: CATSPGWNIQYF
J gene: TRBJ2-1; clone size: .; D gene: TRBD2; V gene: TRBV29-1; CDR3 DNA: TGCAGCGTCCTGCTAGCGGGAAGCCCCTACAATGAGCAGTTCTTC; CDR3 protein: CSVLLAGSPYNEQFF
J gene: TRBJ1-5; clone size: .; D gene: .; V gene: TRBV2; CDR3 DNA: TGTGCCAGCAGTGATTCGACAGGCCCAAATCAGCCCCAGCATTTT; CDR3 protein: CASSDSTGPNQPQHF
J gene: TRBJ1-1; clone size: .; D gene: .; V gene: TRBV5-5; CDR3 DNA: TGTGCCAGCAGCTTGGGGGGTTTTGGCACTGAAGCTTTCTTT; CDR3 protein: CASSLGGFGTEAFF
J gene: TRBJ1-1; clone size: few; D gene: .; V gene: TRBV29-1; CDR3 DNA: TGCAGCGTTGAAGTATCCGGGAACACTGAAGCTTTCTTT; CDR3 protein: CSVEVSGNTEAFF
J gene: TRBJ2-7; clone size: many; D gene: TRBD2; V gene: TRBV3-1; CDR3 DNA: TGTGCCAGCAGCCAAGGAAGCGGGGGGGAGCAGTACTTC; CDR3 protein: CASSQGSGGEQYF
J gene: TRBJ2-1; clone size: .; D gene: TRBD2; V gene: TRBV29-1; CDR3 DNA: TGCAGCGCCCGGGACTACCTCTCGGCTTACAATGAGCAGTTCTTC; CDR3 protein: CSARDYLSAYNEQFF
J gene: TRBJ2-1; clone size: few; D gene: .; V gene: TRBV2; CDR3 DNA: TGTGCCAGCAGTGAGACGGGGCTTACCTACAATGAGCAGTTCTTC; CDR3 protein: CASSETGLTYNEQFF
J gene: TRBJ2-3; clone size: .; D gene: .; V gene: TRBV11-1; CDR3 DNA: TGTGCCAGCACCACTTTGAATGGGTCCCCAGATACGCAGTATTTT; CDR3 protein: CASTTLNGSPDTQYF
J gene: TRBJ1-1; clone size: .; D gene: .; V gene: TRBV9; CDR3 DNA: TGTGCCAGCAGCGTCTTTCCGGCTTTGAACACTGAAGCTTTCTTT; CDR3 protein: CASSVFPALNTEAFF
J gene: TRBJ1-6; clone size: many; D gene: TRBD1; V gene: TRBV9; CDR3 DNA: TGTGCCAGCAGCGTAGGATTAGGACAGGCGTCAAATTCACCCCTCCACTTT; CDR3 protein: CASSVGLGQASNSPLHF